The entry below gives a single TCR beta chain sequence along with its context. This entry belongs to a study of T cells in tuberculosis. About the study: The T cells targeted glucose monomycolate, a mycobacterial lipid, via CD1B.

Thawed, overnight-rested PBMC were stained with GMM-loaded CD1B tetramer, viability dye and anti-CD3, then sorted. The lipid loaded on the CD1B tetramers was C32 glucose monomycolate from Rhodococcus equi. Tetramer-sorted PBMC had been CD14 monocyte-depleted before freezing. Each donor contributed 75,000 to 100,000 sorted tetramer-negative cells. TCR-alpha and TCR-beta chains were sequenced unpaired. Some clones are missing from TCRdb's copy, which holds only in-frame ones; the method was immunoSEQ multiplex PCR. The sample has tens of thousands of clones, around 81% seen once. CDR1 is SGHTA, CDR2 FQGNSA, per germline. The CDR3 runs 14 residues. V gave up 2 bases and J gave up 5 bases, with 9 bases separating them.

Sample: CD1b-GMM tetramer-negative cells sorted from PBMCs. The chain combines TRBV7-2 with TRBJ2-2; no firm D call. The sequence was collected from an adult woman with latent tuberculosis. The chain's CDR3 is CASSLQKRTGELFF. CDR3 in DNA: TGTGCCAGCAGCTTACAAAAGAGGACCGGGGAGCTGTTTTTT.